This TCR beta chain came from a study of T cell responses to AZD1222 COVID-19 vaccine. Study-level results: The number of AZD1222 recipients seropositive at baseline was only five to seven. Unmutated variant regions are reportedly the target of nearly half of TCRs that are spike-specific.

Concerning this clone: Antigen specificity is unknown.

The repertoire was sequenced with immunoSEQ multiplex PCR; TCRdb's copy has only in-frame clones and lacks some. The sample carries about 81,000 clones, approximately 89% recorded once. The CDR3 sequence is 15 residues long. V gave up 3 bases and J gave up 5 bases; unmatched junction bases: 10. CDR1 and CDR2 from the germline V gene are SGHDT and YYEEEE. Sample: peripheral blood, taken 28 days after the second AZD1222 dose. The chain is built from TRBV5-6 and TRBJ1-1, with TRBD1 identical over 7 bases. The TCR originated in an adult who received the AZD1222 COVID-19 vaccine. The CDR3 is CASSWTGVEATEAFF. CDR3 nucleotides: TGTGCCAGCAGCTGGACAGGCGTTGAGGCTACTGAAGCTTTCTTT.